Reported below is one T cell receptor beta chain. Antigen specificity is unknown. The sample comes from a study of regulatory dendritic cells for organ transplantation. Study-wide results and caveats: Mature dendritic cells appeared to drive more memory CD8+ clonal expansion than regulatory ones. Naive T cells showed high diversity, memory cells less, memory CD8+ least.

Naive CD45RA+ and memory CD45RO+ CD4+ or CD8+ T cells were FACS-sorted. Trimming at V came to 6 bases and at J to 5 bases, leaving 3 bases not matched to a gene. Germline V CDR1 and CDR2: SGHAT, FQNNGV. The CDR3 length is 13 residues. The data were produced by immunoSEQ multiplex PCR, yet TCRdb's version contains in-frame clones alone and is incomplete. The sample has 22,000 or so clones, 74% seen once; the top ten hold 0.92%. Input material: memory CD4+ T cells from blood. The subset is: CD45RO+ memory T cells. This chain joins TRBV11-2 and TRBJ2-2; TRBD1 aligns across 7 bases. This TCR was sampled from a human donor in good health. CDR3 DNA sequence: TGTGCCAGCAGACAGGGGTGGACCGGGGAGCTGTTTTTT. It translates to CASRQGWTGELFF.